One sample yielded the 20 T cell receptor beta chains listed below, sequenced in a study of T cells expressing NK-cell markers. TCRdb reworked the 5' RACE reads into one entry per CDR3 protein, no DNA. The sample table sets out a few hundred thousand distinct CDR3 sequences. Material for sequencing was blood T cells: a sorted CD56 or NKG2C T cell subset, CD4+ or CD8+ T cells, or bulk PBMC T cells (not recorded which). These receptor sequences come from a man aged 18 to 69 in good health.

The chain employs TRBV6-5 and TRBJ2-1; lacking DNA, the TRBD2 call made by TCRdb goes unchecked. The CDR3 totals 16 residues. Germline V CDR1 and CDR2: MNHEY, SVGAGI. This CDR3 reads CASSYSWEGGFNEQFF.

The chain employs TRBV7-9 and TRBJ1-4; the D call from TCRdb, TRBD1, cannot be confirmed without DNA. From germline, CDR1 is SEHNR and CDR2 FQNEAQ (reference sequence). This CDR3 is 14 amino acids long. Here the CDR3 reads CASSLSGAGEKLFF.

The chain couples TRBV5-6 to TRBJ2-5; TCRdb picks TRBD1, but there is no DNA to check that call. Germline lookup yields CDR1 SGHDT and CDR2 YYEEEE. The CDR3 contains 19 residues. CDR3 amino acids: CASSRLGLFEGGPEETQYF. The full variable domain, in which reference TRBV5-6 and TRBJ2-5 provide the parts outside the CDR3, is DAGVTQSPTHLIKTRGQQVTLRCSPKSGHDTVSWYQQALGQGPQFIFQYYEEEERQRGNFPDRFSGHQFPNYSSELNVNALLLGDSALYLCASSRLGLFEGGPEETQYFGPGTRLLVL.

The chain is built from TRBV27 and TRBJ2-1; the D call from TCRdb, TRBD1, cannot be confirmed without DNA. This CDR3 has 15 residues. Germline CDR1 MNHEY, CDR2 SMNVEV (reference sequence). The chain's CDR3 is CATKLGTGSYNEQFF.

The rearrangement links TRBV6-5 to TRBJ1-2; TCRdb designates TRBD1, a call that cannot be tested without DNA. The CDR3 contains 16 residues. Germline CDR1 MNHEY, CDR2 SVGAGI. CDR3: CASSYSTGGIGDGYTF.

The chain recombines TRBV10-3 with TRBJ2-1; TCRdb selects TRBD1, and the lack of DNA leaves this call unchecked. The CDR3 is 11 amino acids. Germline CDR1 and CDR2: ENHRY and SYGVKD. CDR3: CAISERGVRFF.

The V and J genes are TRBV7-9 and TRBJ2-1. The CDR3 has 13 residues. Germline CDR1 and CDR2: SEHNR and FQNEAQ (reference sequence). CDR3 sequence reads: CASSHTGLDEQFF.

The J gene is TRBJ1-4, the V gene TRBV14; TCRdb's D call, TRBD1, is unchecked because there is no DNA. From germline, CDR1 is SGHDN and CDR2 FVKESK. The CDR3 extends over 17 amino acids. The CDR3 is CATQGETTGANNEKLFF. Supplemented by reference TRBV14 and TRBJ1-4, the full variable domain reads EAGVTQFPSHSVIEKGQTVTLRCDPISGHDNLYWYRRVMGKEIKFLLHFVKESKQDESGMPNNRFLAERTGGTYSTLKVQPAELEDSGVYFCATQGETTGANNEKLFFGSGTQLSVL.

The chain uses TRBV18 and TRBJ2-3. Germline CDR1 reads KGHSH; CDR2 reads LQKENI. The CDR3 loop spans 15 amino acids. CDR3 protein: CASSTGVSNPDTQYF.

The chain uses TRBV20-1 and TRBJ1-2; TCRdb lists TRBD1, though no DNA is available to test this call. Germline V lookup: CDR1 DFQATT, CDR2 SNEGSKA (reference sequence). CDR3 length: 16 residues. The CDR3 sequence: CSASPGQGRGAYGYTF.

The V gene is TRBV12-3 or TRBV12-4, the J gene TRBJ1-5; as DNA is missing, the TRBD1 call by TCRdb cannot be tested. CDR3 length: 16 residues. CDR3 in amino acids: CASRKQGDLGNQPQHF.

V gene TRBV7-2 combines with J gene TRBJ2-5; TCRdb's D call of TRBD2 is untestable without DNA. Germline V gene sequence: CDR1 SGHTA, CDR2 FQGNSA. The CDR3 spans 17 residues. The CDR3 reads CASSSSVIAGGRETQYF.

V and J are TRBV20-1 and TRBJ1-1. The germline CDR1 and CDR2 sequences are DFQATT and SNEGSKA (reference sequence). This CDR3 is 14 amino acids long. CDR3 loop: CSAREQLMNTEAFF.

The CDR3 reads CSVVKGAFNEQFF. The chain uses TRBV29-1 and TRBJ2-1; the D call of TRBD1 rests on TCRdb alone, since no DNA is present to check it. The CDR3 spans 13 residues. CDR1 and CDR2 (germline): SQVTM, ANQGSEA.

The chain uses TRBV2 and TRBJ2-1; TCRdb selects TRBD2, and the lack of DNA leaves this call unchecked. CDR3 length: 17 amino acids. The V gene's germline CDR1 is SNHLY and CDR2 FYNNEI. This CDR3 reads CASSEARAGSSYNEQFF.

V and J are TRBV7-3 and TRBJ2-1; the D call from TCRdb, TRBD1, cannot be confirmed without DNA. CDR3 length: 15 residues. Germline V gene data show CDR1 as SGHTA and CDR2 as FQGTGA. The CDR3 here is CASSYGQAWGNEQFF.

The chain has TRBV5-6 and TRBJ1-2; there is no DNA to check the TCRdb D call of TRBD1. Germline assignment: CDR1 SGHDT and CDR2 YYEEEE. The CDR3 sequence is 14 residues long. The CDR3 spells CASGGQGSHYGYTF.

The V call is TRBV28, the J call TRBJ1-1; TCRdb lists TRBD1, though no DNA is available to test this call. The CDR3 covers 16 residues. CDR1 is MDHEN, CDR2 SYDVKM, per germline. CDR3 sequence: CASSFFDLDRDTEAFF.

The chain recombines TRBV29-1 with TRBJ2-1; the D call from TCRdb, TRBD2, cannot be confirmed without DNA. The CDR3 spans 17 residues. Germline loops: CDR1 SQVTM, CDR2 ANQGSEA. The CDR3 is CNNPGLAGLFSYNEQFF.

The rearrangement links TRBV7-2 to TRBJ2-1; as DNA is missing, the TRBD2 call by TCRdb cannot be tested. Germline CDR1 SGHTA, CDR2 FQGNSA. The CDR3 length is 16 residues. CDR3 sequence reads: CASSAQGTISYNEQFF.